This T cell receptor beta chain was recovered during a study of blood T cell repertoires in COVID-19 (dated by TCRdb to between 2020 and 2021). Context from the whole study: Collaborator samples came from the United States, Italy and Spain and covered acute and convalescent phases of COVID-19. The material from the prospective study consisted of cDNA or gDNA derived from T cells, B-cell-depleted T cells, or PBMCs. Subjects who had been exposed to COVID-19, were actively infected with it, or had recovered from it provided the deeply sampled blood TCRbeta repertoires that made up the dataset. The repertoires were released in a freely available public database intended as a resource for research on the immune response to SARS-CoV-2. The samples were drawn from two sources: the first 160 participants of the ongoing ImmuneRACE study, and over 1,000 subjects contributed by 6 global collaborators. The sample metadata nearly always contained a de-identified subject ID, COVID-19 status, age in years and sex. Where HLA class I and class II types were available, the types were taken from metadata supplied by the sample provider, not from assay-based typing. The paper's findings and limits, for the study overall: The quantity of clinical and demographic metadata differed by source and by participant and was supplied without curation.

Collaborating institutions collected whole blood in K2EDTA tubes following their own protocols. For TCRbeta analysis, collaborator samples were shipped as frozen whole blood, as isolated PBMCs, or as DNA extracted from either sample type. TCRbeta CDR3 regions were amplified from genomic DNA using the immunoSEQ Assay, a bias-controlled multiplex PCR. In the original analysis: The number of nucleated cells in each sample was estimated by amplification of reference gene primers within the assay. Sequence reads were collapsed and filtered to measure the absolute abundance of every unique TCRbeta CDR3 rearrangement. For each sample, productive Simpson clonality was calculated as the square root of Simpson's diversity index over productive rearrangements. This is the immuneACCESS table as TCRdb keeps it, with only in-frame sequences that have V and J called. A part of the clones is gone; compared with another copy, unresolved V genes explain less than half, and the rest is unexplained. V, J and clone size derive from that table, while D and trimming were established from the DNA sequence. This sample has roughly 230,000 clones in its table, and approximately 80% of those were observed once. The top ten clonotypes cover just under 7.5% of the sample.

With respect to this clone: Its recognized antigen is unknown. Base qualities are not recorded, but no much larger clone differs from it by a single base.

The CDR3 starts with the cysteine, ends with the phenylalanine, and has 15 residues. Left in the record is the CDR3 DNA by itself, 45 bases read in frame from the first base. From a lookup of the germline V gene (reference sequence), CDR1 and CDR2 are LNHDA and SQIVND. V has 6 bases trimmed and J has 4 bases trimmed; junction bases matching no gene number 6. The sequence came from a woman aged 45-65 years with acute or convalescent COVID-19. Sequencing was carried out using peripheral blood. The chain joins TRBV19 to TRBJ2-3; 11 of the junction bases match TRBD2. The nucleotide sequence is TGTGCCAGTAGCCTTAGCGGGAGGGCCGCAGATACGCAGTATTTT. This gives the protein CASSLSGRAADTQYF. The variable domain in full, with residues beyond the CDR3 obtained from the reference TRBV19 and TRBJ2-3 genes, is DGGITQSPKYLFRKEGQNVTLSCEQNLNHDAMYWYRQDPGQGLRLIYYSQIVNDFQKGDIAEGYSVSREKKESFPLTVTSAQKNPTAFYLCASSLSGRAADTQYFGPGTRLTVL.